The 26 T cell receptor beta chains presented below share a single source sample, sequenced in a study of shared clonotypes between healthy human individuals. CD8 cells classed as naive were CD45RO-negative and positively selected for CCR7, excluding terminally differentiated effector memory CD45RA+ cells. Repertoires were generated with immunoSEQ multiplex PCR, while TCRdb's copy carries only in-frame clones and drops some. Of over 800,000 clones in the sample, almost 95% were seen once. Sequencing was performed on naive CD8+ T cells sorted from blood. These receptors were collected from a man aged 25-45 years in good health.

The CDR3 reads CASSLALTGPDTQYF. The CDR3 DNA is TGTGCCAGCAGCTTGGCCCTGACAGGGCCAGATACGCAGTATTTT. This chain connects TRBV5-4 to TRBJ2-3, with TRBD1 identical over 7 bases. This CDR3 has 15 residues. Germline values: CDR1 SGHNT, CDR2 YYREEE (reference sequence). V shed 0 bases and J 4 bases; nucleotides not matched to a gene: 5.

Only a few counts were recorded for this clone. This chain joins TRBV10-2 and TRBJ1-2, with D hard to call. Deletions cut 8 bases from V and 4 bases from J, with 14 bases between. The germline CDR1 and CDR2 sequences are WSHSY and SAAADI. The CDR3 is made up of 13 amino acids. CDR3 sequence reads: CASSVGASYGYTF. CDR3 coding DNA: TGCGCCAGCTCGGTCGGTGCGAGCTATGGCTACACCTTC.

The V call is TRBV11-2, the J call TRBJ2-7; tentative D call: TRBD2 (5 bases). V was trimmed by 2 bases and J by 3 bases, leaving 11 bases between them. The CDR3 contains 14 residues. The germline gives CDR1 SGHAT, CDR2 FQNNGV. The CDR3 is CASSLSFGDYEQYF. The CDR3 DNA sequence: TGTGCCAGCAGCTTAAGTTTCGGGGACTACGAGCAGTACTTC.

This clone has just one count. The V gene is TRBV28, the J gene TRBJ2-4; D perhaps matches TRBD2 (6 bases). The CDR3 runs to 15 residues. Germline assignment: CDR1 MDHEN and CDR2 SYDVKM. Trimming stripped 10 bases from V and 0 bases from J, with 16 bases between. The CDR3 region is CATTGTVLAKNIQYF. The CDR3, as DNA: TGTGCCACCACCGGGACTGTTTTAGCCAAAAACATTCAGTACTTC.

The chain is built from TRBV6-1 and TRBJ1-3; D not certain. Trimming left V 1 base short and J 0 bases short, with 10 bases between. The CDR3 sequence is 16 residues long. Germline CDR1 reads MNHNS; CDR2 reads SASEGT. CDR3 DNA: TGTGCCAGCAGTGAAGTCCCCCGAAGCTCTGGAAACACCATATATTTT. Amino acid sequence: CASSEVPRSSGNTIYF.

CDR3 sequence: CASSLGAGGRDEQFF. In DNA form, the CDR3 reads TGTGCCAGCAGCTTAGGGGCGGGAGGGAGAGATGAGCAGTTCTTC. The J gene is TRBJ2-1, the V gene TRBV7-2; TRBD2 aligns across 9 bases. Germline-derived CDR1 and CDR2 are SGHTA and FQGNSA. The CDR3 has 15 amino acids. The trim removed 1 base at V and 8 bases at J, leaving 6 bases unmatched.

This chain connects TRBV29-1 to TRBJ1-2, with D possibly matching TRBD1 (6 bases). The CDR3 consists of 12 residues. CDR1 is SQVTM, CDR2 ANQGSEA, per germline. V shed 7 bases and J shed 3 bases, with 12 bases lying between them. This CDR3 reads CSAGEGDYGYTF. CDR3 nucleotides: TGCAGCGCTGGGGAGGGGGACTATGGCTACACCTTC.

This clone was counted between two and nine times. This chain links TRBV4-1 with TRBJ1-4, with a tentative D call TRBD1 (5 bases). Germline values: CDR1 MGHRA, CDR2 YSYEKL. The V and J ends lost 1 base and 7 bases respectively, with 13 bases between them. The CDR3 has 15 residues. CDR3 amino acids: CASSQVEGEGEKLFF. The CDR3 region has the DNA TGCGCCAGCAGCCAAGTGGAAGGGGAGGGTGAAAAACTGTTTTTT.

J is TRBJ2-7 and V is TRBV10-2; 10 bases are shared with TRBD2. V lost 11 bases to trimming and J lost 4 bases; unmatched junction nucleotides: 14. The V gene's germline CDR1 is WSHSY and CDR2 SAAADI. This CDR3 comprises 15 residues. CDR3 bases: TGCGCCGAGGGGGTGGGGACTAGCGACCCGTACGAGCAGTACTTC. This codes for CAEGVGTSDPYEQYF.

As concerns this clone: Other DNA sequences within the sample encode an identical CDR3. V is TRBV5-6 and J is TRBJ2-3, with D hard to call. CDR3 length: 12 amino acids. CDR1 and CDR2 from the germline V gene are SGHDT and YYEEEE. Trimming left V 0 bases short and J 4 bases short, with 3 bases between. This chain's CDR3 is CASSLVSDTQYF. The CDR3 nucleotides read TGTGCCAGCAGCTTGGTGTCAGATACGCAGTATTTT.

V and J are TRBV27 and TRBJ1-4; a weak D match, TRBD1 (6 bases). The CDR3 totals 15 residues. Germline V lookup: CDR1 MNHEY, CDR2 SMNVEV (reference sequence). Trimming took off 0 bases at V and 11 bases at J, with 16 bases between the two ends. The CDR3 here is CASSLSVGGRDKLFF. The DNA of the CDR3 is TGTGCCAGCAGTTTATCGGTAGGGGGGAGAGACAAACTGTTTTTT.

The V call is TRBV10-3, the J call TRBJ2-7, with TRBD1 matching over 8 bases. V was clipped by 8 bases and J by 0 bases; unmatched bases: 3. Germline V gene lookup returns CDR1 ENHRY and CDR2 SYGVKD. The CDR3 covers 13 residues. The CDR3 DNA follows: TGTGCCATCGGGACAGGCTTCTCCTACGAGCAGTACTTC. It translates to CAIGTGFSYEQYF.

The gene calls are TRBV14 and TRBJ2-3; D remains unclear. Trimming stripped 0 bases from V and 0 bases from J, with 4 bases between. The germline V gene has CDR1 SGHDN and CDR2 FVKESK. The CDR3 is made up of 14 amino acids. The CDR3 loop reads CASSQEQSTDTQYF. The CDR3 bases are TGTGCCAGCAGCCAAGAACAAAGCACAGATACGCAGTATTTT.

Here the CDR3 DNA reads TGTGCCAGCAGTCCCCCCGGGACAGTGCAGTTCTTC. The encoded protein is CASSPPGTVQFF. This rearrangement joins TRBV27 to TRBJ2-1; 7 bases agree with TRBD1. Per germline, CDR1 MNHEY and CDR2 SMNVEV (reference sequence). The V gene end was trimmed by 5 bases and the J gene end by 12 bases; junction bases not matched to a gene: 7. The CDR3 runs 12 residues.

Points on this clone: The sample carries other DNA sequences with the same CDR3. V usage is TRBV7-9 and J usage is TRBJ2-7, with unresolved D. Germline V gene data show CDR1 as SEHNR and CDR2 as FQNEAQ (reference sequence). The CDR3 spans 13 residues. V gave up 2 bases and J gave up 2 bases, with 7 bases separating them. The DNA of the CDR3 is TGTGCCAGCAGCTTAACGGGCACCTACGAGCAGTACTTC. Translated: CASSLTGTYEQYF.

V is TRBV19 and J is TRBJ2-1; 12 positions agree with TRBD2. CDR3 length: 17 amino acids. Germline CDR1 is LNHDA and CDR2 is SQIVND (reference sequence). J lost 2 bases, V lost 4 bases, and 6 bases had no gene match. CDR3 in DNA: TGTGCCAGTAGTACCCCGACTAGCGGGAGACCCTACAATGAGCAGTTCTTC. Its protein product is CASSTPTSGRPYNEQFF.

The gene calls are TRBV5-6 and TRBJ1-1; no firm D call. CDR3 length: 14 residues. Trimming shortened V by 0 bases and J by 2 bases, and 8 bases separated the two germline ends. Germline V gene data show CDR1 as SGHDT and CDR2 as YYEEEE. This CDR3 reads CASSLGSGNTEAFF. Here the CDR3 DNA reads TGTGCCAGCAGCTTGGGGTCTGGAAACACTGAAGCTTTCTTT.

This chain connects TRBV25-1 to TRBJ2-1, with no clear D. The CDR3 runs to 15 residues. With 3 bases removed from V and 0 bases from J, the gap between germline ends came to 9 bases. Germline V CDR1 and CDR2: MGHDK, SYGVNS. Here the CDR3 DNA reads TGTGCCAGCAGTGATCCGAACTTCTCCTACAATGAGCAGTTCTTC. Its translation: CASSDPNFSYNEQFF.

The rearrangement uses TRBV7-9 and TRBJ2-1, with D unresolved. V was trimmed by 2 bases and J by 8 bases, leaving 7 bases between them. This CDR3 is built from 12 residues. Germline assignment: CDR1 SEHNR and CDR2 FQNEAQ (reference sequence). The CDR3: CASSLIGDEQFF. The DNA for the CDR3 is TGTGCCAGCAGCTTAATAGGTGATGAGCAGTTCTTC.

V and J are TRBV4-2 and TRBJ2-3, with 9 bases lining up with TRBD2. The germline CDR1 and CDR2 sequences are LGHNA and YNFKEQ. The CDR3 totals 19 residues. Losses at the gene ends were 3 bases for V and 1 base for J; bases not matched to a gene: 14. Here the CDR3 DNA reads TGTGCCAGCAGCCAGTATCTAGCGGGATTATCTTTAGGCACAGATACGCAGTATTTT. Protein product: CASSQYLAGLSLGTDTQYF.

The CDR3 DNA is TGCGCCAGCAGTGGACTCAACTCTGGAAACACCATATATTTT. Translated, it gives CASSGLNSGNTIYF. The rearrangement joins TRBV4-1 to TRBJ1-3; no definite D call. CDR3 length: 14 amino acids. Germline values: CDR1 MGHRA, CDR2 YSYEKL. Trimming removed 6 bases from V and 0 bases from J, with 9 bases in between.

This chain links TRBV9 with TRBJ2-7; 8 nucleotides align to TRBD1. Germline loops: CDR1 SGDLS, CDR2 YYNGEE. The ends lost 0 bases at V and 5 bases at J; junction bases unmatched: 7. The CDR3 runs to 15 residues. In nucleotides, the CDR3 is TGTGCCAGCAGCGTAGTAGGGGACAGGCCCCACGAGCAGTACTTC. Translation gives CASSVVGDRPHEQYF.

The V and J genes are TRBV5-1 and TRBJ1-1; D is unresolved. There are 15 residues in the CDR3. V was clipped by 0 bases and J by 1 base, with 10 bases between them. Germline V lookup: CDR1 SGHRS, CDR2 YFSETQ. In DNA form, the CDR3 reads TGCGCCAGCAGCTTGGCCGGGGTCCCGAACACTGAAGCTTTCTTT. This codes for CASSLAGVPNTEAFF.

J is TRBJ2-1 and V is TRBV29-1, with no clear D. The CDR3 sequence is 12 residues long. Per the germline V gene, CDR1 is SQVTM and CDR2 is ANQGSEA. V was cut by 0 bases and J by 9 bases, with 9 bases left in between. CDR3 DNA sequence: TGCAGCGTTGAAGATCTTGATATTGAGCAGTTCTTC. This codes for CSVEDLDIEQFF.

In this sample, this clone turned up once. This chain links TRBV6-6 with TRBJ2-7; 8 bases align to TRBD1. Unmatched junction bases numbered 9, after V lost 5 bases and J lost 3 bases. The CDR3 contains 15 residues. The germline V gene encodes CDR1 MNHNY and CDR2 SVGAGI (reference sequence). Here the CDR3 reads CASSGTGRKDYEQYF. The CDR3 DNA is TGTGCCAGCAGTGGGACAGGTAGGAAAGACTACGAGCAGTACTTC.

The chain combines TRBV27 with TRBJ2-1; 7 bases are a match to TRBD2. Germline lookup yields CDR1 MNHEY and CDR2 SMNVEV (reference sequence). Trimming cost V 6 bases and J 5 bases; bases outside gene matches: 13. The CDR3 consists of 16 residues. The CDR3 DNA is TGTGCCAGCAGGACGCTTGGGGGACTAATAGACAATGAGCAGTTCTTC. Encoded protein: CASRTLGGLIDNEQFF.